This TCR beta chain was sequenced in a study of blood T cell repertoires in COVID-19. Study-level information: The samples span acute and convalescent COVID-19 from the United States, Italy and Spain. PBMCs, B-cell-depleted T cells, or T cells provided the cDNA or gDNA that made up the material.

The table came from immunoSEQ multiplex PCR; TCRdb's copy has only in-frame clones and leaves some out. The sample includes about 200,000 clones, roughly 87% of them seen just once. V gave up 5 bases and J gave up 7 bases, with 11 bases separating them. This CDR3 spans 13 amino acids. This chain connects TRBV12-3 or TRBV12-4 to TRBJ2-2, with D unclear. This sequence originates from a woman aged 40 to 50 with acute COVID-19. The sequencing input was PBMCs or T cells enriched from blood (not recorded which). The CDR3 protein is CASSRVEGGELFF. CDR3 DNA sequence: TGTGCCAGCAGTCGGGTGGAAGGCGGGGAGCTGTTTTTT.